The 13 T cell receptor beta chains below come from one sample, sequenced in a study of human thymus T cells. Sequencing used immunoSEQ multiplex PCR; TCRdb keeps in-frame clones, though not all of them. The sample lists 35,000 to 55,000 clones, over 85% occurring once. Input material: blood. The receptors originated from a boy less than two years old with a congenital heart defect but otherwise immunologically healthy.

The chain uses TRBV7-2 and TRBJ2-6; no reliable D call. CDR1 and CDR2 from the germline V gene are SGHTA and FQGNSA. This CDR3 spans 15 amino acids. The V gene lost 2 bases and the J gene lost 0 bases, with 5 bases spanning the gap. CDR3 sequence (DNA): TGTGCCAGCAGCTTACGTCGCTCTGGGGCCAACGTCCTGACTTTC. It translates to CASSLRRSGANVLTF.

The chain is built from TRBV6-6 and TRBJ2-3, with D possibly matching TRBD2 (5 bases). V was cut by 10 bases and J by 2 bases, with 16 bases left in between. Germline assignment: CDR1 MNHNY and CDR2 SVGAGI (reference sequence). The CDR3 runs 14 residues. The CDR3 spells CATTPGLPTDTQYF. CDR3 nucleotide sequence: TGTGCCACCACTCCCGGACTCCCCACAGATACGCAGTATTTT.

This chain connects TRBV6-5 to TRBJ1-6, with D possibly being TRBD1 (5 bases). The CDR3 is 16 residues long. V was trimmed by 0 bases and J by 10 bases, leaving 16 bases between them. Germline V gene sequence: CDR1 MNHEY, CDR2 SVGAGI. CDR3 bases: TGTGCCAGCAGTTACTCGATTGGGACCGGGCCATCACCCCTCCACTTT. As protein: CASSYSIGTGPSPLHF.

This chain links TRBV7-9 with TRBJ1-6, with unresolved D. This CDR3 region has 15 residues. Germline V gene data show CDR1 as SEHNR and CDR2 as FQNEAQ (reference sequence). V lost 5 bases to trimming and J lost 5 bases, with 13 bases between them. CDR3 protein: CASSRLLTDNSPLHF. As DNA, the CDR3 is TGTGCCAGCAGCCGACTCCTAACCGATAATTCACCCCTCCACTTT.

CDR3 nucleotides: TGTGCCAGCAGCCAACTTGGGGCCAAAAACATTCAGTACTTC. This sequence encodes CASSQLGAKNIQYF. The chain uses TRBV7-2 and TRBJ2-4; D uncertain. Trimming left V 5 bases short and J 1 base short, with 9 bases between. This CDR3 has 14 amino acids. Germline V CDR1 and CDR2: SGHTA, FQGNSA. The full variable domain, its missing parts supplied by reference TRBV7-2 and TRBJ2-4, is GAGVSQSPSNKVTEKGKDVELRCDPISGHTALYWYRQSLGQGLEFLIYFQGNSAPDKSGLPSDRFSAERTGGSVSTLTIQRTQQEDSAVYLCASSQLGAKNIQYFGAGTRLSVL.

The chain links TRBV28 to TRBJ2-5; 13 bases match TRBD2. The CDR3 length is 15 residues. J was trimmed by 2 bases and V by 4 bases; bases with no gene match: 1. The germline gives CDR1 MDHEN, CDR2 SYDVKM. The CDR3 spells CASSSLAGGQETQYF. DNA of the CDR3: TGTGCCAGCAGTTCACTAGCGGGGGGGCAAGAGACCCAGTACTTC. Complete variable domain (other parts from reference TRBV28 and TRBJ2-5): DVKVTQSSRYLVKRTGEKVFLECVQDMDHENMFWYRQDPGLGLRLIYFSYDVKMKEKGDIPEGYSVSREKKERFSLILESASTNQTSMYLCASSSLAGGQETQYFGPGTRLLVL.

J is TRBJ1-2 and V is TRBV6-5, with 7 bases identical to TRBD1. With V trimmed by 2 bases and J by 8 bases, 5 bases remained unmatched. The CDR3 is 13 amino acids. Germline lookup yields CDR1 MNHEY and CDR2 SVGAGI. In nucleotides, the CDR3 is TGTGCCAGCAGTTACCGCGACAGGGAGGGCTACACCTTC. Translation gives CASSYRDREGYTF.

This chain connects TRBV5-1 to TRBJ2-3; the D is unclear. Germline CDR1 is SGHRS and CDR2 is YFSETQ. The CDR3 has 14 residues. V was cut by 2 bases and J by 3 bases, with 10 bases left in between. The CDR3 reads CASSFVEVTDTQYF. Here the CDR3 DNA reads TGCGCCAGCAGCTTCGTAGAGGTTACAGATACGCAGTATTTT.

This chain uses TRBV6-1 with TRBJ1-2; a weak D match, TRBD1 (6 bases). The germline V and J ends were trimmed by 4 bases and 1 base, with 16 bases remaining between them. This CDR3 is 16 amino acids long. The germline gives CDR1 MNHNS, CDR2 SASEGT. The CDR3 reads CASSAIDRRNNYGYTF. The CDR3 nucleotides read TGTGCCAGCAGTGCCATTGACAGGAGAAATAACTATGGCTACACCTTC.

The chain has TRBV28 and TRBJ2-1, with 9 bases fitting TRBD1. With 6 bases clipped from V and 5 bases from J, the junction kept 8 bases outside the gene matches. Germline CDR1 reads MDHEN; CDR2 reads SYDVKM. The CDR3 loop spans 15 amino acids. The CDR3 nucleotides are TGTGCCAGCAGGTCCGGGACAGGGACACACAATGAGCAGTTCTTC. This gives the protein CASRSGTGTHNEQFF.

The chain has TRBV5-4 and TRBJ1-1; TRBD1 might be the D (6 bases). In germline, CDR1 is SGHNT, CDR2 YYREEE (reference sequence). V was cut by 0 bases and J by 3 bases, with 6 bases left in between. This CDR3 region has 13 residues. DNA of the CDR3: TGTGCCAGCAGCTTGGGGACAGACACTGAAGCTTTCTTT. As protein: CASSLGTDTEAFF.

The chain uses TRBV6-5 and TRBJ1-1; no reliable D call. CDR1 is MNHEY and CDR2 is SVGAGI in the germline V gene. The CDR3 is 12 residues long. Trimming cost V 5 bases and J 6 bases, with 10 bases left between them. The CDR3 region is CASSPHKAEAFF. The CDR3 region has the DNA TGTGCCAGCAGTCCCCACAAGGCTGAAGCTTTCTTT.

The chain has TRBV19 and TRBJ1-4; 9 positions agree with TRBD1. This CDR3 spans 13 amino acids. Losses at the gene ends were 9 bases for V and 11 bases for J; bases not matched to a gene: 10. The germline CDR1 and CDR2 sequences are LNHDA and SQIVND (reference sequence). The CDR3 loop is CASLSWDRAKLFF. CDR3 DNA: TGTGCCAGCCTGTCCTGGGACAGGGCGAAACTGTTTTTT.